This T cell receptor beta chain was identified during a study of blood T cell repertoires in COVID-19. The wider study: Collection of acute and convalescent COVID-19 samples took place in the United States, Italy and Spain. PBMCs, B-cell-depleted T cells, or T cells were the source of the cDNA or gDNA that made up the material.

In the original analysis: Reference gene primer amplification yielded estimated nucleated cell counts. Produced via immunoSEQ multiplex PCR; TCRdb's table is partial and in-frame only. The D gene and trimming were derived from the DNA, and the V and J assignments and clone size from that table. Here the sample spans fewer than 200,000 clones, about 90% being singletons. CDR1 SGDLS and CDR2 YYNGEE come from the germline V gene. The CDR3 totals 15 residues. J lost 4 bases, V lost 3 bases, and 7 bases had no gene match. V and J are TRBV9 and TRBJ2-1; TRBD2 matches 7 bases. The clonotype was recovered from a man in his 70s with active or convalescent COVID-19. Sequenced: peripheral blood. As DNA, the CDR3 is TGTGCCAGCAGCGCTCAACCGGGACTATACAATGAGCAGTTCTTC. Amino acids: CASSAQPGLYNEQFF.